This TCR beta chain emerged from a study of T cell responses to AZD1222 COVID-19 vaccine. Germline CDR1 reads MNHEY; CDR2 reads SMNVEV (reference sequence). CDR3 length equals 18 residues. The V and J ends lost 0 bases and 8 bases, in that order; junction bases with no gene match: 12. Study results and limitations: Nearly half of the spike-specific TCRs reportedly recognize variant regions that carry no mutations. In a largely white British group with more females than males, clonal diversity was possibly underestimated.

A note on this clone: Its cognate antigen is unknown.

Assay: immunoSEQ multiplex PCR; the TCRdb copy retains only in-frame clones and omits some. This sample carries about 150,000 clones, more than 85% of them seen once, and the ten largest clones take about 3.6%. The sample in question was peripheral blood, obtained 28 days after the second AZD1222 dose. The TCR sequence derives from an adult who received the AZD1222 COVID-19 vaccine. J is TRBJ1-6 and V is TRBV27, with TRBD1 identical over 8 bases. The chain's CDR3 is CASSLSIIRGPADSPLHF. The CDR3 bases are TGTGCCAGCAGTTTATCGATTATCAGGGGGCCTGCAGATTCACCCCTCCACTTT.